A single sample gave rise to the 32 T cell receptor beta chains below, sequenced in a study of cytomegalovirus exposure and HLA in healthy donors (dated by TCRdb to 2016 to 2017). Receptor libraries were prepared by the immunoSEQ multiplex PCR assay. A mixture of 60 forward primers for TCR Vbeta segments and 13 reverse primers for TCR Jbeta segments was used in the multiplex PCR. What TCRdb holds here is the immuneACCESS table cut down to in-frame rearrangements. Part of the clones is not present; checked against another copy, under half of the missing clones reflect an unresolved V gene, and the others are unexplained. The sample table lists about 100,000 clones, 70% to 80% of them with a count of one. The ten top clones hold 3.1% of the sample. Sequencing used PBMCs. All receptors derive from a middle-aged woman in good health and CMV-seronegative.

The V call is TRBV28, the J call TRBJ1-5; D perhaps matches TRBD1 (6 bases). V was clipped by 3 bases and J by 16 bases, with 19 bases between them. The CDR3 covers 13 residues. CDR1 is MDHEN and CDR2 is SYDVKM in the germline V gene. The DNA of the CDR3 is TGTGCCAGCAGTTTTATACAGGGACCTACTCAACATTTT. It specifies CASSFIQGPTQHF. The full variable domain, its missing parts supplied by reference TRBV28 and TRBJ1-5, is DVKVTQSSRYLVKRTGEKVFLECVQDMDHENMFWYRQDPGLGLRLIYFSYDVKMKEKGDIPEGYSVSREKKERFSLILESASTNQTSMYLCASSFIQGPTQHFGDGTRLSIL.

The V call is TRBV5-1, the J call TRBJ2-5; D perhaps matches TRBD1 (6 bases). The germline CDR1 and CDR2 sequences are SGHRS and YFSETQ. The V end was cut by 8 bases, the J end by 4 bases, with 12 bases between. CDR3 length equals 12 residues. Written as DNA, the CDR3 is TGCGCCAGTAAAACAGGGAGAGAGACCCAGTACTTC. Protein: CASKTGRETQYF.

This clone has only a few counts. The CDR3 nucleotides are TGTGCCAGCAGCGACTCGACAGGGTTTGAGCAGTTCTTC. Protein sequence: CASSDSTGFEQFF. This chain uses TRBV9 with TRBJ2-1; 7 bases are a match to TRBD1. Germline CDR1 reads SGDLS; CDR2 reads YYNGEE. The CDR3 sequence is 13 residues long. Trimming at V came to 3 bases and at J to 9 bases, leaving 6 bases not matched to a gene.

This clone was detected only a few times. The rearrangement links TRBV30 to TRBJ2-1; 7 nucleotides align to TRBD2. This CDR3 has 14 residues. From germline, CDR1 is GTSNPN and CDR2 SVGIG (reference sequence). The trim removed 0 bases at V and 10 bases at J, leaving 9 bases unmatched. CDR3 in amino acids: CAWSVEWGGWEQFF. DNA for the CDR3: TGTGCCTGGAGTGTAGAGTGGGGGGGATGGGAGCAGTTCTTC.

The gene calls are TRBV2 and TRBJ2-1; TRBD2 matches at 12 bases. Losses at the gene ends were 10 bases for V and 8 bases for J; bases not matched to a gene: 6. The length of the CDR3 is 13 residues. Germline values: CDR1 SNHLY, CDR2 FYNNEI. CDR3: CATFRLAGDEQFF. The CDR3 nucleotides read TGTGCCACCTTCAGACTAGCGGGAGATGAGCAGTTCTTC.

V usage is TRBV7-4 and J usage is TRBJ1-2; tentatively, D is TRBD1 (6 bases). Trimming removed 0 bases from V and 4 bases from J, with 12 bases in between. CDR1 and CDR2 from the germline V gene are SGHVT and SQSDAQ. The CDR3 runs to 15 residues. CDR3 DNA sequence: TGTGCCAGCAGCTTAGCCCCTCAGGGGAGCTATGGCTACACCTTC. Protein product: CASSLAPQGSYGYTF.

This rearrangement joins TRBV5-8 to TRBJ1-5; a possible D gene is TRBD1 (6 bases). Trimming shortened V by 0 bases and J by 5 bases, and 18 bases separated the two germline ends. The CDR3 totals 17 residues. Germline V gene sequence: CDR1 SGHTS, CDR2 YDEGEE. CDR3 bases: TGTGCCAGCAGCTTGGGCTACACAGGGACCAGAGATCAGCCCCAGCATTTT. Its protein product is CASSLGYTGTRDQPQHF.

This rearrangement joins TRBV4-1 to TRBJ1-2, with unresolved D. The germline V gene has CDR1 MGHRA and CDR2 YSYEKL. CDR3 length: 14 amino acids. Trimming took off 2 bases at V and 4 bases at J, with 11 bases between the two ends. In nucleotides, the CDR3 is TGCGCCAGCAGCCAATCCACCGCGAGCTATGGCTACACCTTC. It encodes CASSQSTASYGYTF.

This chain links TRBV7-7 with TRBJ2-5; TRBD1 is a possible D gene (5 bases). Germline V gene sequence: CDR1 SSHAT, CDR2 FNYEAQ (reference sequence). Between the trimmed V and J ends, which lost 4 bases and 5 bases, there was a span of 11 bases. The CDR3 is made up of 13 amino acids. CDR3 DNA sequence: TGTGCCAGCAGCTCAGGGTTGCGCGAGACCCAGTACTTC. Translating it yields CASSSGLRETQYF.

The V gene is TRBV7-9, the J gene TRBJ2-3, with D unclear. This CDR3 region has 13 residues. The V end was cut by 4 bases, the J end by 5 bases, with 10 bases between. The germline V gene has CDR1 SEHNR and CDR2 FQNEAQ (reference sequence). The CDR3 reads CASSSILGDTQYF. DNA of the CDR3: TGTGCCAGCAGCTCCATCCTCGGAGATACGCAGTATTTT.

The chain links TRBV9 to TRBJ1-1, with TRBD1 as a possible D gene (5 bases). Germline V gives CDR1 SGDLS, CDR2 YYNGEE. V lost 3 bases and J 5 bases, leaving 17 bases between the germline ends. This CDR3 has 15 amino acids. The CDR3 coding sequence is TGTGCCAGCAGCGCGACCCAGGGTGATGGGACTGAAGCTTTCTTT. It yields the protein CASSATQGDGTEAFF.

The chain links TRBV28 to TRBJ2-1; weak D call: TRBD1 (8 bases). The germline CDR1 and CDR2 sequences are MDHEN and SYDVKM. V was pared by 1 base and J by 7 bases, with 17 bases between. The CDR3 has 16 amino acids. The CDR3: CASSLYQDREGNEQFF. CDR3 in DNA: TGTGCCAGCAGTTTATACCAGGACAGGGAGGGAAATGAGCAGTTCTTC.

This chain joins TRBV29-1 and TRBJ1-2; TRBD1 agrees at 8 bases. Losses at the gene ends were 1 base for V and 8 bases for J; bases not matched to a gene: 9. This CDR3 spans 14 amino acids. Germline CDR1 and CDR2: SQVTM and ANQGSEA. CDR3 bases: TGCAGCGTTGAAGGGACAGGGACTATGGGAGGCTACACCTTC. This gives the protein CSVEGTGTMGGYTF.

V gene TRBV30 combines with J gene TRBJ2-7, with 8 nucleotides matching TRBD2. CDR3 length equals 14 residues. J was trimmed by 6 bases and V by 2 bases; bases with no gene match: 9. Germline values: CDR1 GTSNPN, CDR2 SVGIG (reference sequence). CDR3 sequence reads: CAWSRRGGRGEQYF. CDR3 DNA: TGTGCCTGGAGTCGTCGGGGGGGCCGCGGCGAGCAGTACTTC.

V and J are TRBV19 and TRBJ2-1; TRBD2 might be the D (5 bases). Germline assignment: CDR1 LNHDA and CDR2 SQIVND (reference sequence). CDR3 size: 14 residues. Trimming stripped 7 bases from V and 3 bases from J, with 13 bases between. The CDR3 reads CASMRAVDYNEQFF. In nucleotides, the CDR3 is TGTGCCAGTATGAGGGCAGTTGACTACAATGAGCAGTTCTTC.

This rearrangement joins TRBV10-1 to TRBJ1-1; 8 bases are a match to TRBD1. Losses at the gene ends were 6 bases for V and 3 bases for J; bases not matched to a gene: 6. Germline-derived CDR1 and CDR2 are WNHNN and SYGVQD (reference sequence). CDR3 size: 14 residues. CDR3 loop: CASRTGGSDTEAFF. The CDR3 DNA reads as TGCGCCAGCAGAACAGGGGGGTCCGACACTGAAGCTTTCTTT.

About this clone: The junction differs from germline at one of its ends, possibly a read error. The gene calls are TRBV6-6 and TRBJ2-7; D is possibly TRBD2 (6 bases). The CDR3 has 14 residues. Germline V gene data show CDR1 as MNHNY and CDR2 as SVGAGI (reference sequence). The CDR3 DNA reads TGTGCCTGCAGTTACCAAGGCGGGGCCTACGAGCAGTACTTC. Its translation: CACSYQGGAYEQYF.

The chain recombines TRBV5-4 with TRBJ2-5; 7 nucleotides line up with TRBD1. The germline CDR1 and CDR2 sequences are SGHNT and YYREEE (reference sequence). There are 14 residues in the CDR3. Germline trimming cut 4 bases from V and 5 bases from J; bases unmatched to any gene: 8. CDR3 DNA sequence: TGTGCCAGCAGCGCCGAGGACAGGAGGGAGACCCAGTACTTC. It is translated as CASSAEDRRETQYF.

The V call is TRBV6-6, the J call TRBJ1-1; D is ambiguous. CDR1 is MNHNY, CDR2 SVGAGI, per germline (reference sequence). The ends were cut back, 5 bases at V and 3 bases at J, with 4 bases in the middle. This CDR3 contains 11 residues. CDR3 loop: CASSADTEAFF. The CDR3 region has the DNA TGTGCCAGCAGTGCGGACACTGAAGCTTTCTTT.

This chain joins TRBV15 and TRBJ2-7, with 7 bases identical to TRBD1. The V segment lost 8 bases and the J segment 5 bases; nucleotides outside the gene matches: 15. This CDR3 is built from 15 residues. Germline V gene data show CDR1 as LNHNV and CDR2 as YYDKDF (reference sequence). The CDR3 region has the DNA TGTGCCACCTCGGCACTGAGACAGGGTAGCCACGAGCAGTACTTC. Its translation is CATSALRQGSHEQYF.

This clone has a single count. The chain recombines TRBV5-1 with TRBJ2-3, with a tentative D call TRBD2 (6 bases). Trimming left V 1 base short and J 6 bases short, with 12 bases between. CDR1 and CDR2 (germline): SGHRS, YFSETQ. The CDR3 contains 14 residues. The CDR3 sequence is CASSLPGEADTQYF. The CDR3 DNA follows: TGCGCCAGCAGCTTGCCGGGGGAGGCGGATACGCAGTATTTT.

The CDR3 nucleotides read TGTGCCAGCAGCTCCTCCGACAGGCTCCACTTGGACGAGCAGTACTTC. It encodes CASSSSDRLHLDEQYF. The chain links TRBV28 to TRBJ2-7; weak D call: TRBD1 (6 bases). Trimming stripped 6 bases from V and 5 bases from J, with 23 bases between. Looked up from germline, CDR1 is MDHEN and CDR2 is SYDVKM. This CDR3 has 16 residues.

A single count supports this clone. This chain connects TRBV5-4 to TRBJ1-1; the D gene is possibly TRBD1 (5 bases). Trimming pared 0 bases from V and 0 bases from J, leaving 9 bases between. This CDR3 comprises 15 residues. Germline V lookup: CDR1 SGHNT, CDR2 YYREEE (reference sequence). CDR3 DNA: TGTGCCAGCAGCTTGGGTGGGGGGGTGAACACTGAAGCTTTCTTT. Its protein product is CASSLGGGVNTEAFF.

The genes are TRBV7-2 and TRBJ1-3; maybe TRBD1 (5 bases). The CDR3 runs to 13 residues. Trimming removed 7 bases at V and 4 bases at J, with 11 bases between. Germline CDR1 and CDR2: SGHTA and FQGNSA. In DNA, the CDR3 is TGTGCCAGCATCCAGGGCCTGGGAAACACCATATATTTT. Its translation is CASIQGLGNTIYF.

The chain couples TRBV19 to TRBJ1-5; D possibly corresponds to TRBD1 (5 bases). The CDR3 sequence is 13 residues long. Looked up from germline, CDR1 is LNHDA and CDR2 is SQIVND (reference sequence). Trimming took off 5 bases at V and 6 bases at J, with 11 bases between the two ends. CDR3 residues: CASSPPGVQPQHF. Here the CDR3 DNA reads TGTGCCAGTAGTCCGCCGGGGGTTCAGCCCCAGCATTTT.

The V and J genes are TRBV7-2 and TRBJ2-7; 8 nucleotides agree with TRBD1. This CDR3 is 17 amino acids long. Trimming cost V 0 bases and J 2 bases; bases outside gene matches: 9. In germline, CDR1 is SGHTA, CDR2 FQGNSA. CDR3 DNA sequence: TGTGCCAGCAGCTTAGCATTAGGGACAGGACTCGCCTACGAGCAGTACTTC. Its protein product is CASSLALGTGLAYEQYF.

This clone was observed once. This chain links TRBV18 with TRBJ1-5; D may be TRBD1 (5 bases). Germline CDR1 reads KGHSH; CDR2 reads LQKENI. The CDR3 consists of 18 residues. Between the trimmed V and J ends, which lost 0 bases and 4 bases, there was a span of 19 bases. The CDR3 loop reads CASSPPERGWGDNQPQHF. The CDR3 DNA follows: TGTGCCAGCTCACCACCGGAGAGAGGGTGGGGGGATAATCAGCCCCAGCATTTT.

The chain is built from TRBV5-6 and TRBJ2-7; TRBD1 might be the D (6 bases). Trimming removed 3 bases at V and 3 bases at J, with 19 bases between. CDR3 length equals 16 residues. Per germline, CDR1 SGHDT and CDR2 YYEEEE. Written as DNA, the CDR3 is TGTGCCAGCAGCTGGATGGGGGCTCGCAGTCTCTACGAGCAGTACTTC. Residues: CASSWMGARSLYEQYF.

This clone appeared a few times. The chain recombines TRBV7-2 with TRBJ1-4; 7 bases are a match to TRBD1. Unmatched junction bases numbered 4, after V lost 2 bases and J lost 7 bases. The CDR3 extends over 14 amino acids. Germline V CDR1 and CDR2: SGHTA, FQGNSA. CDR3 amino acids: CASSLTYRGEKLFF. As DNA, the CDR3 is TGTGCCAGCAGCTTAACCTACAGGGGTGAAAAACTGTTTTTT.

The chain recombines TRBV6-6 with TRBJ1-2, with TRBD1 as a possible D gene (5 bases). Trimming took 7 bases from V and 6 from J, leaving 12 bases between them. Germline-derived CDR1 and CDR2 are MNHNY and SVGAGI (reference sequence). The CDR3 totals 12 residues. The CDR3 DNA is TGTGCCAGCACCCGGGGAGGGGATGGCTACACCTTC. As protein: CASTRGGDGYTF.

This clone was observed a single time. V is TRBV10-1 and J is TRBJ1-1, with D possibly matching TRBD1 (6 bases). V lost 6 bases and J 4 bases, leaving 15 bases between the germline ends. Germline assignment: CDR1 WNHNN and CDR2 SYGVQD (reference sequence). This CDR3 region has 14 residues. The CDR3 DNA is TGCGCCAGCAGCGATACAGGGAGCGGCACTGAAGCTTTCTTT. Amino acid sequence: CASSDTGSGTEAFF.

V gene TRBV10-3 combines with J gene TRBJ2-1, with D maybe TRBD2 (6 bases). Trimming removed 5 bases at V and 5 bases at J, with 13 bases between. CDR3 length equals 14 residues. Germline V gene lookup returns CDR1 ENHRY and CDR2 SYGVKD. The CDR3 here is CAISRLGPDNEQFF. The CDR3 DNA reads TGTGCCATCAGTCGACTAGGCCCGGACAATGAGCAGTTCTTC.